This T cell receptor beta chain was obtained from a study of T cells in Graves' hyperthyroidism and ophthalmopathy. Thyroid ultrasound and orbital computed tomography, with clinical symptoms and serum thyroxine and TRAb, informed diagnoses. Germline CDR1 is SQVTM and CDR2 is ANQGSEA. The CDR3 sequence is 14 residues long. Deletions cut 7 bases from V and 0 bases from J, with 14 bases between. Only a few counts were recorded for this clonotype. Researchers amplified the TCR beta CDR3 regions from RNA transcripts. HTBI primers were used for first-round RT-PCR of the TCR CDR3. TCRdb used MiXCR to reprocess the multiplex PCR reads, holding one entry per CDR3 protein. The sample has a few hundred thousand distinct CDR3 sequences; approximately 16% are singletons.

The TCR was taken from a woman aged 55-70 years with Graves' ophthalmopathy. The chain carries TRBV29-1 and TRBJ2-3; D call uncertain. Source material: blood. CDR3 region: CSASAKTSTDTQYF. The CDR3 DNA reads as TGCAGCGCCTCAGCCAAGACTAGCACAGATACGCAGTATTTT.